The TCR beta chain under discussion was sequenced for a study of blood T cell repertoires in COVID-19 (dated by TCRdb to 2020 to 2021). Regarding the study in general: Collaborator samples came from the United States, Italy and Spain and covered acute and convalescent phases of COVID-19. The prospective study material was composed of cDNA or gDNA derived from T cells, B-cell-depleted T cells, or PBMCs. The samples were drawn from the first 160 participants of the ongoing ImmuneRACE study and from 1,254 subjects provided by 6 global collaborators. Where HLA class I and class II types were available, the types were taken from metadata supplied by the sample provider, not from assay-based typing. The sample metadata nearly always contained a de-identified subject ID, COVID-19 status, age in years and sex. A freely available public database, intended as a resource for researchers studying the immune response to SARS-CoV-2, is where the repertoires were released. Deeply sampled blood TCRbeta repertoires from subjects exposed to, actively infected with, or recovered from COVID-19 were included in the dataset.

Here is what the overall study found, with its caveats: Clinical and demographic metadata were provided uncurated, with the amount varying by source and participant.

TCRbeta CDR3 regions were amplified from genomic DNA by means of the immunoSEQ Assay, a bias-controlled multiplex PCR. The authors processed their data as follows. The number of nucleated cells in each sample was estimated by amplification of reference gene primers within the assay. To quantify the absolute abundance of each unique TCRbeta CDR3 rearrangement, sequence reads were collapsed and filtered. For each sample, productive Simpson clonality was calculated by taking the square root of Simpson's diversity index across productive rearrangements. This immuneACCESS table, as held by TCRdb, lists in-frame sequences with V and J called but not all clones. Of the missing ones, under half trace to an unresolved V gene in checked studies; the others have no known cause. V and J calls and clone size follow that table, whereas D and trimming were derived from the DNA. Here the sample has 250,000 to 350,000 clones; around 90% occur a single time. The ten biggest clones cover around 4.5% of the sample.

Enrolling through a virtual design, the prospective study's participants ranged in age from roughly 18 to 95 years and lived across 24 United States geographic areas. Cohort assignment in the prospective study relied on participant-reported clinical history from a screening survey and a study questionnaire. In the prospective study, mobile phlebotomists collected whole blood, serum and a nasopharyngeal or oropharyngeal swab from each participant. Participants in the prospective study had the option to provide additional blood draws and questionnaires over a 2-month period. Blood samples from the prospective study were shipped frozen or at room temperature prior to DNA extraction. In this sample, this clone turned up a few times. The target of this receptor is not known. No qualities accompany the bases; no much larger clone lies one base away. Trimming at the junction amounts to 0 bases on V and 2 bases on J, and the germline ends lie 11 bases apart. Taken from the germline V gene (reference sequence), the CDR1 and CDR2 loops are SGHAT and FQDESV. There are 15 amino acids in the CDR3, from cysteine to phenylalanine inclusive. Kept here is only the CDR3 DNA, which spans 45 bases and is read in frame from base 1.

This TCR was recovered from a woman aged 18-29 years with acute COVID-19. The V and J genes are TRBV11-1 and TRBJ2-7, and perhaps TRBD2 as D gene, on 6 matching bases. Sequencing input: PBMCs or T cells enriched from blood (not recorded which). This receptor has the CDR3 CASSLAGTDPYEQYF. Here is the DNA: TGTGCCAGCAGCTTAGCTGGGACTGATCCCTACGAGCAGTACTTC. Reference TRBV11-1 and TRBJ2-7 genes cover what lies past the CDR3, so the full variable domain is EAEVAQSPRYKITEKSQAVAFWCDPISGHATLYWYRQILGQGPELLVQFQDESVVDDSQLPKDRFSAERLKGVDSTLKIQPAELGDSAMYLCASSLAGTDPYEQYFGPGTRLTVT.